This T cell receptor beta chain was captured by sequencing in a study of OX40 agonist ivuxolimab in advanced cancers. Overall study results and limits: At doses 0.1 to 3.0 mg/kg, CD4+ and CD8+ clones expanded. There were also nonresponders showing low normalized T-cell clonal expansion.

On this clone: The antigen remains undetermined.

Germline values: CDR1 SEHNR, CDR2 FQNEAQ (reference sequence). Trimming stripped 1 base from V and 2 bases from J, with 8 bases between. The length of the CDR3 is 15 residues. Libraries were prepared by immunoSEQ multiplex PCR; TCRdb keeps only in-frame clonotypes and omits some of them. The sample includes about 38,000 clones, about 92% of them seen just once. The TCR was taken from an adult with an advanced solid tumor such as melanoma, head and neck, liver or kidney cancer. The chain carries TRBV7-9 and TRBJ2-2; D ambiguous. The sample was CD4+ or CD8+ T cells sorted from blood, taken in a trial of the OX40 agonist ivuxolimab. This chain's CDR3 is CASSLGDTNTGELFF. In DNA, the CDR3 is TGTGCCAGCAGCTTAGGAGACACCAACACCGGGGAGCTGTTTTTT.